Below are 24 T cell receptor beta chains sequenced from a single sample in a study of cytotoxic CD8 clonotypes in ibrutinib-treated CLL. Libraries were prepared by immunoSEQ multiplex PCR; TCRdb keeps only in-frame clonotypes and omits some of them. This table has some 84,000 clones, approximately 86% appearing once. Here the sequenced sample was PBMCs, taken before ibrutinib treatment. The receptors were sampled from a human donor with chronic lymphocytic leukemia.

This chain joins TRBV19 and TRBJ2-3; D gene ambiguous. Trimming stripped 5 bases from V and 2 bases from J, with 17 bases between. CDR1 is LNHDA and CDR2 is SQIVND in the germline V gene (reference sequence). CDR3 length equals 16 residues. The DNA for the CDR3 is TGTGCCAGTAGTTCCTCCCAGACTGGAAACACAGATACGCAGTATTTT. As protein: CASSSSQTGNTDTQYF.

The J gene is TRBJ2-7, the V gene TRBV5-1; TRBD2 matches at 16 bases. V trimming: 2 bases; J trimming: 4 bases; junction bases outside the gene matches: 12. Germline V gene lookup returns CDR1 SGHRS and CDR2 YFSETQ. This CDR3 has 19 residues. CDR3 nucleotide sequence: TGCGCCAGCAGCTTAATTTCCGGGACTAGCGGGAGGGGTTCATACGAGCAGTACTTC. This codes for CASSLISGTSGRGSYEQYF.

Written as DNA, the CDR3 is TGTGCCAGCAGTTACAGTGGTCTACGCAATGAGCAGTTCTTC. Amino acid sequence: CASSYSGLRNEQFF. The V and J genes are TRBV6-5 and TRBJ2-1; D call uncertain. Trimming cost V 2 bases and J 6 bases, with 11 bases left between them. CDR1 is MNHEY and CDR2 is SVGAGI in the germline V gene. This CDR3 is 14 amino acids long.

The chain has TRBV5-4 and TRBJ2-1; TRBD2 aligns across 11 bases. Germline CDR1 and CDR2: SGHNT and YYREEE (reference sequence). After removal of 4 bases from V and 5 bases from J, the junction contained 5 bases not matched to a gene. This CDR3 region has 15 residues. This CDR3 reads CASSLKLAGDNEQFF. The CDR3 coding sequence is TGTGCCAGCAGCCTAAAACTAGCGGGGGACAATGAGCAGTTCTTC. Drawing the rest from reference TRBV5-4 and TRBJ2-1, the complete variable domain is ETGVTQSPTHLIKTRGQQVTLRCSSQSGHNTVSWYQQALGQGPQFIFQYYREEENGRGNFPPRFSGLQFPNYSSELNVNALELDDSALYLCASSLKLAGDNEQFFGPGTRLTVL.

This chain links TRBV6-6 with TRBJ2-7, with unresolved D. Trimming pared 2 bases from V and 2 bases from J, leaving 4 bases between. Germline CDR1 and CDR2: MNHNY and SVGAGI (reference sequence). The CDR3 extends over 12 amino acids. The CDR3 coding sequence is TGTGCCAGCAGTTACGGGCCCTACGAGCAGTACTTC. Translating gives CASSYGPYEQYF.

The chain employs TRBV5-1 and TRBJ2-5; TRBD2 agrees at 12 bases. Germline assignment: CDR1 SGHRS and CDR2 YFSETQ. The CDR3 consists of 15 residues. The trim removed 2 bases at V and 5 bases at J, leaving 4 bases unmatched. The CDR3 DNA is TGCGCCAGCAGCTTTCGACTAGCGGGAGAGGAGACCCAGTACTTC. Its translation: CASSFRLAGEETQYF.

This clone was detected only a few times. J is TRBJ2-1 and V is TRBV7-2, with 14 bases matching TRBD2. The CDR3 has 15 amino acids. Trimming cost V 1 base and J 15 bases; bases outside gene matches: 8. Germline loops: CDR1 SGHTA, CDR2 FQGNSA. The CDR3 DNA reads TGTGCCAGCAGCTTAGGAGGACTAGCGGGAGGTCACCCGTTCTTC. It specifies CASSLGGLAGGHPFF.

This clone came up once. The chain employs TRBV15 and TRBJ1-5; TRBD1 might be the D (5 bases). Trimming pared 1 base from V and 6 bases from J, leaving 13 bases between. CDR3 length: 15 residues. Germline-derived CDR1 and CDR2 are LNHNV and YYDKDF (reference sequence). The CDR3 reads CATSRGDTTGQPQHF. The CDR3 nucleotides read TGTGCCACCAGCAGAGGTGACACTACAGGTCAGCCCCAGCATTTT. Looking up the rest from reference TRBV15 and TRBJ1-5 gives the full variable domain: DAMVIQNPRYQVTQFGKPVTLSCSQTLNHNVMYWYQQKSSQAPKLLFHYYDKDFNNEADTPDNFQSRRPNTSFCFLDIRSPGLGDTAMYLCATSRGDTTGQPQHFGDGTRLSIL.

The chain recombines TRBV5-1 with TRBJ1-5, with 8 nucleotides matching TRBD1. J lost 7 bases, V lost 0 bases, and 3 bases had no gene match. This CDR3 has 14 residues. Germline V gives CDR1 SGHRS, CDR2 YFSETQ. The DNA of the CDR3 is TGCGCCAGCAGCTTGGGGACAGGGCAGCAGCCCCAGCATTTT. Protein: CASSLGTGQQPQHF.

The J gene is TRBJ2-7, the V gene TRBV10-3, with 11 positions matching TRBD2. Unmatched junction bases numbered 3, after V lost 4 bases and J lost 1 base. This CDR3 region has 15 residues. Germline loops: CDR1 ENHRY, CDR2 SYGVKD. CDR3 protein: CAISAGTSGSYEQYF. In DNA form, the CDR3 reads TGTGCCATCAGTGCGGGGACTAGCGGTTCCTACGAGCAGTACTTC.

The V and J genes are TRBV30 and TRBJ1-1, with D unclear. Trimming pared 3 bases from V and 1 base from J, leaving 15 bases between. This CDR3 has 15 residues. The germline V gene has CDR1 GTSNPN and CDR2 SVGIG (reference sequence). The CDR3 nucleotides read TGTGCCTGGAGGCCCCCCCTCACGACGAACACTGAAGCTTTCTTT. Translation: CAWRPPLTTNTEAFF.

J is TRBJ1-2 and V is TRBV29-1; TRBD1 matches 9 bases. Germline V CDR1 and CDR2: SQVTM, ANQGSEA. V lost 1 base, J lost 2 bases, and 5 bases stayed unmatched. The CDR3 is 15 amino acids. CDR3 sequence: CSVEGTGEGNYGYTF. The DNA for the CDR3 is TGCAGCGTTGAAGGGACAGGGGAAGGAAACTATGGCTACACCTTC.

The chain joins TRBV5-6 to TRBJ2-7; perhaps TRBD2 as D (6 bases). This CDR3 contains 14 residues. With 7 bases removed from V and 4 bases from J, the gap between germline ends came to 18 bases. The germline V gene encodes CDR1 SGHDT and CDR2 YYEEEE. CDR3 sequence: CASGGARVGYEQYF. The CDR3 nucleotides are TGTGCCAGCGGCGGGGCCAGGGTAGGATACGAGCAGTACTTC.

This chain joins TRBV6-5 and TRBJ1-2; 8 positions match TRBD1. This CDR3 has 15 amino acids. Looked up from germline, CDR1 is MNHEY and CDR2 is SVGAGI. The junction had 7 bases not matched to a gene; V was cut back by 3 bases and J by 4 bases. The CDR3 sequence is CASSYNRGGGYGYTF. Here the CDR3 DNA reads TGTGCCAGCAGTTATAACAGGGGGGGCGGCTATGGCTACACCTTC.

The rearrangement links TRBV7-3 to TRBJ2-2; D gene uncertain. Germline values: CDR1 SGHTA, CDR2 FQGTGA. This CDR3 is built from 16 residues. V lost 5 bases, J lost 0 bases, and 13 bases lay in between. CDR3 in DNA: TGTGCCAGCAGCCAGCGTGGCGCCTCGAACACCGGGGAGCTGTTTTTT. This encodes CASSQRGASNTGELFF.

Only one count was recorded for this clone. V gene TRBV7-3 combines with J gene TRBJ2-2, with no clear D. The CDR3 is 13 residues long. V was trimmed by 5 bases and J by 4 bases, leaving 8 bases between them. CDR1 and CDR2 (germline): SGHTA, FQGTGA. CDR3 in DNA: TGTGCCAGCAGCCTAGGCCCCACCGGGGAGCTGTTTTTT. Translation: CASSLGPTGELFF.

CDR3 sequence reads: CASSQLGQGDDHEQYF. CDR3 coding DNA: TGCGCCAGCAGCCAATTGGGACAGGGGGATGACCACGAGCAGTACTTC. The chain carries TRBV4-1 and TRBJ2-7; 11 nucleotides agree with TRBD1. V shed 2 bases, J shed 5 bases, and the junction held 8 bases outside the gene matches. Germline lookup yields CDR1 MGHRA and CDR2 YSYEKL. The CDR3 extends over 16 amino acids.

The chain links TRBV2 to TRBJ2-2, with 12 bases that match TRBD2. Germline V lookup: CDR1 SNHLY, CDR2 FYNNEI. The CDR3 totals 15 residues. The ends lost 7 bases at V and 3 bases at J; junction bases unmatched: 3. Here the CDR3 DNA reads TGTGCCAGCAAAGGGACTAGCGGGTACACCGGGGAGCTGTTTTTT. Translation: CASKGTSGYTGELFF.

This clone occurred a few times. The chain recombines TRBV30 with TRBJ2-1, with D hard to call. Germline CDR1 and CDR2: GTSNPN and SVGIG (reference sequence). The CDR3 is made up of 14 amino acids. The V end lost 2 bases, the J end lost 12 bases, and 20 bases lay between the germline ends. The CDR3 sequence: CAWSPPAAYDGQFF. The CDR3 nucleotides read TGTGCCTGGAGTCCGCCGGCGGCTTATGACGGGCAGTTCTTC.

The gene calls are TRBV9 and TRBJ2-7; TRBD2 aligns across 14 bases. The CDR3 runs 18 residues. V was clipped by 3 bases and J by 3 bases; unmatched bases: 11. Per the germline V gene, CDR1 is SGDLS and CDR2 is YYNGEE. CDR3 amino acids: CASSDGTSGSTSIYEQYF. As DNA, the CDR3 is TGTGCCAGCAGCGACGGGACTAGCGGGAGTACCAGCATCTACGAGCAGTACTTC.

J is TRBJ2-7 and V is TRBV4-1; 8 bases are shared with TRBD1. CDR1 and CDR2 from the germline V gene are MGHRA and YSYEKL. CDR3 size: 16 residues. Trimming took 3 bases from V and 2 from J; bases not matched to a gene: 9. CDR3 sequence: CASSHARGRGAYEQYF. In nucleotides, the CDR3 is TGCGCCAGCAGCCACGCCAGGGGGCGCGGGGCCTACGAGCAGTACTTC.

The sample holds a few counts of this clone. CDR3: CASSKDMTDDGYTF. The CDR3 DNA sequence: TGTGCCAGCAGTAAGGACATGACAGATGATGGCTACACCTTC. The chain recombines TRBV25-1 with TRBJ1-2, with D possibly matching TRBD1 (5 bases). The CDR3 has 14 residues. V lost 5 bases and J 6 bases, leaving 16 bases between the germline ends. Per the germline V gene, CDR1 is MGHDK and CDR2 is SYGVNS.

The rearrangement uses TRBV5-1 and TRBJ2-3; D is uncertain. CDR1 is SGHRS and CDR2 is YFSETQ in the germline V gene. Trimming stripped 3 bases from V and 1 base from J, with 12 bases between. The CDR3 is 15 amino acids. CDR3 residues: CASSSPMWGTDTQYF. The CDR3 DNA follows: TGCGCCAGCAGCTCCCCAATGTGGGGCACAGATACGCAGTATTTT.

The chain employs TRBV7-9 and TRBJ2-7; 11 bases line up with TRBD2. The length of the CDR3 is 18 residues. Per the germline V gene, CDR1 is SEHNR and CDR2 is FQNEAQ (reference sequence). V dropped 4 bases and J dropped 3; count of bases not matched to a gene: 14. CDR3 amino acids: CASSSREATSGKNYEQYF. DNA for the CDR3: TGTGCCAGCAGCTCAAGGGAGGCGACTAGCGGGAAAAACTACGAGCAGTACTTC.